This T cell receptor (beta chain) derives from a study of blood T cell repertoires in COVID-19. About the study: The United States, Italy and Spain provided the acute and convalescent COVID-19 samples. In each case, the material was cDNA or gDNA derived from T cells, B-cell-depleted T cells, or PBMCs.

CDR1 SGHRS and CDR2 YFSETQ come from the germline V gene. V gave up 2 bases and J gave up 6 bases; unmatched junction bases: 4. The CDR3 is 15 residues long. How the authors handled the data: It was from reference gene primer amplification that nucleated cell counts were estimated. Repertoires were generated with immunoSEQ multiplex PCR, while TCRdb's copy carries only in-frame clones and drops some. The V and J calls and clone size were taken over from that table, and D and trimming were inferred from the DNA. The sample has approximately 150,000 clones, 85% to 90% seen once. The clonotype was recovered from a man older than 75 with acute or convalescent COVID-19. Sequenced material: peripheral blood. This chain joins TRBV5-1 and TRBJ1-4; 10 nucleotides match TRBD1. The CDR3 reads CASSFSGTGDEKLFF. CDR3 DNA: TGCGCCAGCAGCTTTTCCGGGACAGGGGATGAAAAACTGTTTTTT.